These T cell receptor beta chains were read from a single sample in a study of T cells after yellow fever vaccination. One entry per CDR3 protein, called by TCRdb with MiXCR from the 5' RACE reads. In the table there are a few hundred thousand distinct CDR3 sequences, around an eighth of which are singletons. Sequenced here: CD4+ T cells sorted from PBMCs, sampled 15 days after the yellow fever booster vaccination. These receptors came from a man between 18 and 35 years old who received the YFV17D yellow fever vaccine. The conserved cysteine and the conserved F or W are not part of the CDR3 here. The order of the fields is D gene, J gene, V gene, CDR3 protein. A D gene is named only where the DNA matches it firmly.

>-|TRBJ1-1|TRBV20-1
SARNYEGLIAEAF
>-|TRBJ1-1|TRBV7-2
ASSLGLSNTEAF
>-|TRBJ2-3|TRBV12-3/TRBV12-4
ASSLVGAKDTQY
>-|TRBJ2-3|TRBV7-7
ASSVGGLGDTQY
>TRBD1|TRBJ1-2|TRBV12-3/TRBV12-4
ASRRDSYGYT
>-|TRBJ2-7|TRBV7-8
ASSFTLTGTEQY
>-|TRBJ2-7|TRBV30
AWSVQYEQY
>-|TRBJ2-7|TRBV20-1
SARDLYYEQY
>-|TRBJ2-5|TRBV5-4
ASSFYQGKSETQY
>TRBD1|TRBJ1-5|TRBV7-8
ASSPGTGASSDQPQH
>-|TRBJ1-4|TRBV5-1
ASSLNSGATNEKLF
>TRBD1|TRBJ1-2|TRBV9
ASSVEQGGGYT
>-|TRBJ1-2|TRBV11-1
ASSDFYGYT
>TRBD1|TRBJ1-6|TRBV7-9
ASSASQGVGSPLH
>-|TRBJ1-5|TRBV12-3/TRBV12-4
ASSPQGLAQH
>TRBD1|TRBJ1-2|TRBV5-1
ASSLRRPGQGIHGYT
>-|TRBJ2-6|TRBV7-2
ASSPGTGGANVLT
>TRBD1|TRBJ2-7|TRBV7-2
ASSLAAGGYEQY
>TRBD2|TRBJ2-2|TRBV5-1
ASSLLERGAGELF
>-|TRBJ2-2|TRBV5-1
ASSPQSHGELF
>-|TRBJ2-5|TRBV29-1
SGEGAEETQY
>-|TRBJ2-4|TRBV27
ASSSTGTAKNIQY
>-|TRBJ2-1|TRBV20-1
SARDYLPGDPHNEQF
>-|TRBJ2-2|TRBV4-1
ADTGWNTGELF
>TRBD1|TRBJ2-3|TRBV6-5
ASSRRDRRTDTQY
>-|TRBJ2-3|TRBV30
AWSTGDTQY
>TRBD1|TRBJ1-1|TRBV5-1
ASSFNRDSEAF
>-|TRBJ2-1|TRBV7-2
ASSQTQGTFNEQF
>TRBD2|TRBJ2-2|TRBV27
ASSLWGGGIPGELF
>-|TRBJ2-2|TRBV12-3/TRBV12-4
ASSLARLPPGELF
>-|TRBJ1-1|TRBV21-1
ASSKEGGSMNTEAF
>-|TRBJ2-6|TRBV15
ATSLGPGEANVLT
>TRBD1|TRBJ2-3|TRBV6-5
ASSYSTGATDTQY
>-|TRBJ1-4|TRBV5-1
ASSVRDLSEKLF
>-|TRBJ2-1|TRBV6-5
ASSYRGTTGNEQF
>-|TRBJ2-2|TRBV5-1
ASSLRQNTGELF
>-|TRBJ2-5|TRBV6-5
ASSYIREGETQY
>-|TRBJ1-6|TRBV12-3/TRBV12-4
ASSNRDSPLH
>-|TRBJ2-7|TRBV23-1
ASSHKALTGEGEQY
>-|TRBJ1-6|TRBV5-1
ASSLGPAFYNSPLH
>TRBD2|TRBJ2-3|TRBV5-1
ASRTSGEGDTQY
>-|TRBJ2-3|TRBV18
ASSPTGFTDTQY
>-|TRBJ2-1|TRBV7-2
ASSSMNPGAQF
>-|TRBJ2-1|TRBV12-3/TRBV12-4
ASSLETRGWGEQF
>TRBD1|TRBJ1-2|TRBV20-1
SASTGDYGYT
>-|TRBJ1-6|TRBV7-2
ASSLWQGHSPLH
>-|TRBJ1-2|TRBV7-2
ANSQGLNYGYT
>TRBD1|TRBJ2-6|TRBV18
ASSRDRVLGANVLT
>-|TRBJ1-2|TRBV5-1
ASSRGQSNGYT
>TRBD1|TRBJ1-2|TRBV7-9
ASSPWDRANYGYT